This T cell receptor (beta chain) was identified during a study of T-cell memory formation after mild COVID-19. TCRdb fed the 5' RACE reads into MiXCR, producing one record per CDR3 protein. The table includes about 110,000 distinct CDR3 sequences, about 18% detected once. This clonotype turned up a few times. Germline V gene sequence: CDR1 SNHLY, CDR2 FYNNEI. V lost 2 bases to trimming and J lost 6 bases; unmatched junction nucleotides: 4. The CDR3 is 16 residues long. The specimen was PBMCs or a T cell subset sorted from them (not recorded which). The sequence was collected from a man aged 18 to 30 who had mild COVID-19 (a few samples of this study predate the infection). Cell type and time point are not known. V usage is TRBV2 and J usage is TRBJ2-2, with TRBD2 matching 12 bases. CDR3 in amino acids: CASSELGLAGSGELFF. The CDR3 DNA follows: TGTGCCAGCAGTGAACTGGGACTAGCGGGTTCCGGGGAGCTGTTTTTT.